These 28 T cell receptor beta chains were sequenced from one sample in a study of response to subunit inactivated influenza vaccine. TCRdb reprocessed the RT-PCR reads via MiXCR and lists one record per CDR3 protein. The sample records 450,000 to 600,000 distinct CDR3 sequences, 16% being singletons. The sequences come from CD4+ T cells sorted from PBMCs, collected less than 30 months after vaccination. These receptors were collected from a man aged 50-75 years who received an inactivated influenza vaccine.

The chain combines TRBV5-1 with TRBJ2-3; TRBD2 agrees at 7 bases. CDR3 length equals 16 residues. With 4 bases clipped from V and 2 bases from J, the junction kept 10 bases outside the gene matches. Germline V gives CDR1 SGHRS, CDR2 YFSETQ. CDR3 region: CASSVGYGLDTDTQYF. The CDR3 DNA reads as TGCGCCAGCAGCGTCGGCTACGGACTAGACACAGATACGCAGTATTTT. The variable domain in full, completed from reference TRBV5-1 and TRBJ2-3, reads KAGVTQTPRYLIKTRGQQVTLSCSPISGHRSVSWYQQTPGQGLQFLFEYFSETQRNKGNFPGRFSGRQFSNSRSEMNVSTLELGDSALYLCASSVGYGLDTDTQYFGPGTRLTVL.

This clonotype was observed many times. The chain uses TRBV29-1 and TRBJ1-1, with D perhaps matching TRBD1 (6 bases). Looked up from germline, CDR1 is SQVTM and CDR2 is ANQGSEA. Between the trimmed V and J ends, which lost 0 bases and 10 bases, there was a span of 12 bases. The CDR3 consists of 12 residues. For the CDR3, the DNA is TGCAGCGTTGAAGATCAGGGGCAACGAGCTTTCTTT. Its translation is CSVEDQGQRAFF.

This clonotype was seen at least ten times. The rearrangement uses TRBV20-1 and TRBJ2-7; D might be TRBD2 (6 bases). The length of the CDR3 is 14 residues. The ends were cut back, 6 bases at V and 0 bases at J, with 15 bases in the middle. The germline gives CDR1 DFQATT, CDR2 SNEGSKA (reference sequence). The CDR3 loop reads CSASLARSSYEQYF. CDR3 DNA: TGCAGTGCCAGCCTAGCGAGGAGCTCCTACGAGCAGTACTTC.

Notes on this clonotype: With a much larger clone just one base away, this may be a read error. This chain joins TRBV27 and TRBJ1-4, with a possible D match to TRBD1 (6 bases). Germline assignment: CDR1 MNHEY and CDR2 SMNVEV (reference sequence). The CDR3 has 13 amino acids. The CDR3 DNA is TGTGTCAGCAGTTTTGGGGGGCACGAAAAACTGTTTTTT. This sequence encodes CVSSFGGHEKLFF.

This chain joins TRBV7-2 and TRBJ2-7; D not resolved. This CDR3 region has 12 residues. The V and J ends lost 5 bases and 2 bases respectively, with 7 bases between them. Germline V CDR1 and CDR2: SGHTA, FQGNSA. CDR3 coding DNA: TGTGCCAGCAGCACAGAGACCTACGAGCAGTACTTC. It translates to CASSTETYEQYF.

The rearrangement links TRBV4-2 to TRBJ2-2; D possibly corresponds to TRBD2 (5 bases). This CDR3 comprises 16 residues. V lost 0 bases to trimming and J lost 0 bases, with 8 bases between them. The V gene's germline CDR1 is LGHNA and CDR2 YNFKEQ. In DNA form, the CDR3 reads TGTGCCAGCAGCCAAGATTCCGGGGCGAACACCGGGGAGCTGTTTTTT. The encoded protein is CASSQDSGANTGELFF.

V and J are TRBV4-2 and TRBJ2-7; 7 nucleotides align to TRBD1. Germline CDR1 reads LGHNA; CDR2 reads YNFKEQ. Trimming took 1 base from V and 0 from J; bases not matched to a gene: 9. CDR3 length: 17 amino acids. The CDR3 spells CASSQGKGTASSYEQYF. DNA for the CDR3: TGTGCCAGCAGCCAAGGCAAGGGGACAGCTTCCTCCTACGAGCAGTACTTC.

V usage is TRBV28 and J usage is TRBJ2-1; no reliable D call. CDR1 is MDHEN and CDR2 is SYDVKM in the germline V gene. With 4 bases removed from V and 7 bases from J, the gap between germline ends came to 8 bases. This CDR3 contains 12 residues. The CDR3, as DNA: TGTGCCAGCAGTTCCCGAGTGAATGAGCAGTTCTTC. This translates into CASSSRVNEQFF.

CDR3 in amino acids: CASSQVVASGNTDTQYF. Here the CDR3 DNA reads TGTGCCAGCAGCCAAGTCGTGGCTAGCGGTAACACAGATACGCAGTATTTT. The chain couples TRBV4-2 to TRBJ2-3; TRBD2 aligns across 7 bases. From germline, CDR1 is LGHNA and CDR2 YNFKEQ. Trimming took 1 base from V and 2 from J; bases not matched to a gene: 9. There are 17 residues in the CDR3.

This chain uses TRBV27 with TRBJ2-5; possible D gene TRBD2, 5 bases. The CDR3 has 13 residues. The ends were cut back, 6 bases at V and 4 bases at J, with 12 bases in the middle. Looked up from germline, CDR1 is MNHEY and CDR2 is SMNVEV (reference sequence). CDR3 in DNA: TGTGCCAGCAGATCCATCCGGGGAGAGACCCAGTACTTC. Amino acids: CASRSIRGETQYF.

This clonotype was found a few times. This CDR3 reads CASSFVWREGAQEQFF. The CDR3 DNA sequence: TGTGCCAGCAGCTTCGTGTGGCGGGAGGGGGCCCAGGAGCAGTTCTTC. The chain couples TRBV7-9 to TRBJ2-1; 9 bases line up with TRBD2. Germline trimming cut 3 bases from V and 10 bases from J; bases unmatched to any gene: 13. Germline-derived CDR1 and CDR2 are SEHNR and FQNEAQ (reference sequence). CDR3 length: 16 amino acids.

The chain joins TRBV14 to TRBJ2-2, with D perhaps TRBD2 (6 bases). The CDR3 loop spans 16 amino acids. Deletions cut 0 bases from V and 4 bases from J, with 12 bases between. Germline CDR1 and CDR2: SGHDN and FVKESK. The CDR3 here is CASSQDRGIRTGELFF. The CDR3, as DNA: TGTGCCAGCAGCCAAGATCGGGGGATTCGCACCGGGGAGCTGTTTTTT.

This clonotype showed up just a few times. CDR3 DNA sequence: TGTGCCAGCAGCCCTATGGCGGGCAATGAGCAGTTCTTC. It codes for CASSPMAGNEQFF. The chain employs TRBV7-3 and TRBJ2-1; D may be TRBD2 (5 bases). The CDR3 has 13 amino acids. Germline V gene lookup returns CDR1 SGHTA and CDR2 FQGTGA. V was clipped by 5 bases and J by 6 bases, with 11 bases between them.

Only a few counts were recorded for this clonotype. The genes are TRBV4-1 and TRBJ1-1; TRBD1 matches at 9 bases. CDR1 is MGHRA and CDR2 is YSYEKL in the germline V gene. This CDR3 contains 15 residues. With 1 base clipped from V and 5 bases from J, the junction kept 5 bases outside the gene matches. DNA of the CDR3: TGCGCCAGCAGCCAAGCGTACAGGGGGCGAACTGAAGCTTTCTTT. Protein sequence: CASSQAYRGRTEAFF.

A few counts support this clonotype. The DNA for the CDR3 is TGTGCCAGCAGCCAACTCGGACAGGGCAGTAACGAGCAGTACTTC. Translated: CASSQLGQGSNEQYF. This rearrangement joins TRBV14 to TRBJ2-7; 8 nucleotides align to TRBD1. Germline assignment: CDR1 SGHDN and CDR2 FVKESK. CDR3 length equals 15 residues. After removal of 2 bases from V and 5 bases from J, the junction contained 8 bases not matched to a gene. Based on the CDR3 plus reference TRBV14 and TRBJ2-7, the full variable domain is EAGVTQFPSHSVIEKGQTVTLRCDPISGHDNLYWYRRVMGKEIKFLLHFVKESKQDESGMPNNRFLAERTGGTYSTLKVQPAELEDSGVYFCASSQLGQGSNEQYFGPGTRLTVT.

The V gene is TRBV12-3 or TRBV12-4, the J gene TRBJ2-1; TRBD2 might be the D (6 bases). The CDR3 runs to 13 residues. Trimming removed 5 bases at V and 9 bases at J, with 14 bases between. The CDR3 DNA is TGTGCCAGCAGTCAAGGAGGGTGGGGTGAGCAGTTCTTC. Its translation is CASSQGGWGEQFF.

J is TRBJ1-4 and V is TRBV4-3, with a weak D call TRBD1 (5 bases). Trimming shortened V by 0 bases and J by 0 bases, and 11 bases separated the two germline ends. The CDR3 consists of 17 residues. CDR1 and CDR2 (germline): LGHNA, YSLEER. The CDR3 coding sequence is TGCGCCAGCAGCCAAGATATGGGGGGGACAACTAATGAAAAACTGTTTTTT. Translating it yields CASSQDMGGTTNEKLFF.

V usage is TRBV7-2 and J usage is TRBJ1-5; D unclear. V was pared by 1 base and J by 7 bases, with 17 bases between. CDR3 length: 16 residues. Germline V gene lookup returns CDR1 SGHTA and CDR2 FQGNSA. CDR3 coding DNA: TGTGCCAGCAGCTTAGAAACGCGCCGAGGAAAACAGCCCCAGCATTTT. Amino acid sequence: CASSLETRRGKQPQHF.

The DNA of the CDR3 is TGTGCCAGCAGTTTATCCCTAGCGGGGACCTACGAGCAGTACTTC. It yields the protein CASSLSLAGTYEQYF. The chain is built from TRBV12-3 or TRBV12-4 and TRBJ2-7; 9 bases fit TRBD2. V gave up 2 bases and J gave up 2 bases; unmatched junction bases: 4. This CDR3 contains 15 residues.

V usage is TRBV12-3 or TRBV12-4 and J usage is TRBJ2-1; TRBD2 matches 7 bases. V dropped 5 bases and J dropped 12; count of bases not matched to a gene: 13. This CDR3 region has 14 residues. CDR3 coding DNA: TGTGCCAGCAGTCCGCCCTTGCCGGGAGGTCGGCAGTTCTTC. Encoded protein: CASSPPLPGGRQFF.

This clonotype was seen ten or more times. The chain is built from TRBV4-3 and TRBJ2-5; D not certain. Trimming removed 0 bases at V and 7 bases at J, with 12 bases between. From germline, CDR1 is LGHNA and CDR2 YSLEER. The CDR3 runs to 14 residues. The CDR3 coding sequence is TGCGCCAGCAGCCAAGATCGCCTAGGCGGGACCCAGTACTTC. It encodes CASSQDRLGGTQYF.

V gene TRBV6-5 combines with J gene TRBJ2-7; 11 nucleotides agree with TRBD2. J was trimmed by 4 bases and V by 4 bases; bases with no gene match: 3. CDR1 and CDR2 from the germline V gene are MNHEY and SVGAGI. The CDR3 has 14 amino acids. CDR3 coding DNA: TGTGCCAGCAGTTCTCTAGCGGGGGGTTACGAGCAGTACTTC. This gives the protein CASSSLAGGYEQYF.

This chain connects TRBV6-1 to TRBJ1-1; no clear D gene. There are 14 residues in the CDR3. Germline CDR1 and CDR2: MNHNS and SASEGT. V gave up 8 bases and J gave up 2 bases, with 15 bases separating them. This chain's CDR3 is CASRKSRGNTEAFF. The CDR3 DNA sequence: TGTGCCAGCCGGAAGAGTCGTGGTAACACTGAAGCTTTCTTT.

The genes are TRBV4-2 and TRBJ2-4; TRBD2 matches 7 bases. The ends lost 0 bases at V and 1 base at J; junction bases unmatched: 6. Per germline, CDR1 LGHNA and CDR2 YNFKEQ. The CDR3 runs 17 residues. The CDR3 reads CASSQDRNSGAKNIQYF. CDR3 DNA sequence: TGTGCCAGCAGCCAAGATCGTAATAGCGGGGCCAAAAACATTCAGTACTTC.

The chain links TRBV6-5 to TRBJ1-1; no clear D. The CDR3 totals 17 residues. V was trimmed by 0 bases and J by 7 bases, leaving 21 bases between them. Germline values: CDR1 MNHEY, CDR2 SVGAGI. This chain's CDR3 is CASSYSTPARAEGEAFF. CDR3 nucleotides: TGTGCCAGCAGTTACTCGACCCCCGCAAGGGCGGAGGGTGAAGCTTTCTTT.

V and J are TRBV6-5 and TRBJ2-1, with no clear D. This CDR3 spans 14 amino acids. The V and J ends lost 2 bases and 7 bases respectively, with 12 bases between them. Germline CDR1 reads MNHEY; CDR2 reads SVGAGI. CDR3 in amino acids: CASSYHLERNEQFF. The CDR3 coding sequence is TGTGCCAGCAGTTACCACCTAGAGAGGAATGAGCAGTTCTTC.

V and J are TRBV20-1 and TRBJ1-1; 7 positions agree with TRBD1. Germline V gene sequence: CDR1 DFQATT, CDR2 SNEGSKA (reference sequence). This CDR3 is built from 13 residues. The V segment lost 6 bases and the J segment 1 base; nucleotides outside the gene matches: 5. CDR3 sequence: CSAPGQQNTEAFF. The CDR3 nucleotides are TGCAGTGCCCCGGGACAGCAGAACACTGAAGCTTTCTTT.

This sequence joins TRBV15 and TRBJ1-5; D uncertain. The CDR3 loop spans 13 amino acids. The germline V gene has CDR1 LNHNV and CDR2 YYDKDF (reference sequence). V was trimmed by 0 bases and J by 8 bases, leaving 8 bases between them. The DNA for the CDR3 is TGTGCCACCAGCAGAGATAATCGGGAGCCCCAGCATTTT. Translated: CATSRDNREPQHF. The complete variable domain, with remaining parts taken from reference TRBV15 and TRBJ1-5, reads DAMVIQNPRYQVTQFGKPVTLSCSQTLNHNVMYWYQQKSSQAPKLLFHYYDKDFNNEADTPDNFQSRRPNTSFCFLDIRSPGLGDTAMYLCATSRDNREPQHFGDGTRLSIL.